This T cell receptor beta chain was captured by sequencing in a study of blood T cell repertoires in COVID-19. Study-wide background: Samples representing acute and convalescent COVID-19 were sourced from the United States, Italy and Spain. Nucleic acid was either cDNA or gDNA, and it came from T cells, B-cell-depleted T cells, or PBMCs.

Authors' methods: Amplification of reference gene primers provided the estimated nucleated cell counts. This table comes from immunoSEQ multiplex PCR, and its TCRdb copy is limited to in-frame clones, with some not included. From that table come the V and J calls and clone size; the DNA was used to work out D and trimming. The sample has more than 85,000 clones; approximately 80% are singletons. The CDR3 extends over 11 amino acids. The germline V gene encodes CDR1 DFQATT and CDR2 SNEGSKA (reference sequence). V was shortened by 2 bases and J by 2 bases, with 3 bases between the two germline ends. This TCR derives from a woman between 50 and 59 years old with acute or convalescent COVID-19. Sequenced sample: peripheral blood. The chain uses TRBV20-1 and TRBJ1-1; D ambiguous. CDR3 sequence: CSARSNTEAFF. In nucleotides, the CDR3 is TGCAGTGCTAGATCAAACACTGAAGCTTTCTTT.